The next 4 T cell receptor beta chains were all read from a single sample in a study of CD8 T cells in ankylosing spondylitis. TCRdb reprocessed the 5' RACE reads via MiXCR and lists one record per CDR3 protein. This sample yields 100,000 to 150,000 distinct CDR3 sequences, of which more than 9.5% are seen a single time; roughly 4% belongs to the top ten. The material sequenced was blood, either unsorted or a sorted T cell fraction (not recorded which). These receptors came from a female donor with ankylosing spondylitis or in good health (not recorded which).

This clonotype was seen ten or more times. J is TRBJ2-1 and V is TRBV6-1, with TRBD2 matching 8 bases. V lost 8 bases to trimming and J lost 9 bases; unmatched junction nucleotides: 12. The germline V gene has CDR1 MNHNS and CDR2 SASEGT. The CDR3 is made up of 14 amino acids. CDR3 protein: CASRSGGPTTEQFF. The CDR3 nucleotides are TGTGCCAGCCGGAGCGGGGGACCTACAACTGAGCAGTTCTTC.

This clonotype was seen ten or more times. This chain uses TRBV20-1 with TRBJ1-2, with TRBD1 identical over 7 bases. The CDR3 sequence is 15 residues long. The germline V gene encodes CDR1 DFQATT and CDR2 SNEGSKA (reference sequence). V shed 1 base and J 6 bases; nucleotides not matched to a gene: 11. The CDR3 region has the DNA TGCAGTGCTAGAGTCTTAGGCACAGGGGCTAATGGCTACACCTTC. Its translation is CSARVLGTGANGYTF.

The chain couples TRBV5-1 to TRBJ2-5; D remains ambiguous. This CDR3 comprises 14 residues. Looked up from germline, CDR1 is SGHRS and CDR2 is YFSETQ. As DNA, the CDR3 is TGCACCAACAGTCGTTTTCAATTCCAGGAGACCCAGTACTTC. This translates into CTNSRFQFQETQYF.

The chain couples TRBV2 to TRBJ2-2; D remains unclear. CDR1 is SNHLY, CDR2 FYNNEI, per germline. This CDR3 is built from 13 residues. V lost 6 bases to trimming and J lost 6 bases, with 11 bases between them. The CDR3 DNA reads TGTGCCAGCAGACCCGATTGGTCCGGGGAGCTGTTTTTT. Translation: CASRPDWSGELFF.